The 10 T cell receptor beta chains below all came from one sample that was sequenced in a study of blood T cells in healthy people across ages. Sample-barcoded 5' priming and a J-beta primer mix drove a second PCR of roughly 7 to 11 cycles. Via MiXCR, TCRdb re-called the 5' RACE reads, giving one row per CDR3 protein. This sample has 650,000 to 1,000,000 distinct CDR3 sequences, with under 40% found just once. The source material was blood. Receptors were obtained from a man between 18 and 35 years old in good health.

This clonotype was counted between two and nine times. At one of its ends the junction is not consistent with the germline gene, which may arise from a read error. The chain has TRBV7-2 and TRBJ1-2; TRBD1 matches 7 bases. This CDR3 spans 18 amino acids. From germline, CDR1 is SGHTA and CDR2 FQGNSA. CDR3 sequence reads: CASILGGDRDSWNYGYTF. The CDR3 DNA follows: TGTGCCAGCATCTTAGGTGGGGACAGAGACTCTTGGAACTATGGCTACACCTTC.

This chain joins TRBV5-1 and TRBJ2-7; TRBD2 aligns across 9 bases. V trimming: 0 bases; J trimming: 3 bases; junction bases outside the gene matches: 4. This CDR3 is 15 amino acids long. CDR1 is SGHRS, CDR2 YFSETQ, per germline. The CDR3 spells CASSLEVSGGYEQYF. As DNA, the CDR3 is TGCGCCAGCAGCTTGGAGGTTAGCGGGGGCTACGAGCAGTACTTC.

The genes are TRBV29-1 and TRBJ1-5; TRBD1 is a possible D gene (6 bases). V was shortened by 7 bases and J by 1 base, with 11 bases between the two germline ends. Germline CDR1 is SQVTM and CDR2 is ANQGSEA. The CDR3 runs to 13 residues. The CDR3 DNA sequence: TGCAGCGCTGCGCAGGGGAGCAATCAGCCCCAGCATTTT. Translating gives CSAAQGSNQPQHF.

This sequence joins TRBV6-6 and TRBJ1-1; D call uncertain. Per the germline V gene, CDR1 is MNHNY and CDR2 is SVGAGI (reference sequence). Trimming stripped 2 bases from V and 6 bases from J, with 10 bases between. The CDR3 runs 13 residues. CDR3 residues: CASSYRGSPEAFF. CDR3 DNA: TGTGCCAGCAGTTACAGAGGGAGCCCTGAAGCTTTCTTT.

Points on this clonotype: This clone may be a read error of a much larger clone one base away. The chain recombines TRBV7-2 with TRBJ2-5; 10 bases fit TRBD2. Germline CDR1 and CDR2: SGHTA and FQGNSA. V dropped 3 bases and J dropped 11; count of bases not matched to a gene: 24. The CDR3 totals 19 residues. DNA of the CDR3: TGTGCCAGCAGCTTTTTCCGGACTAGCGGCGACTTCTCCTACAATGAGCAGTACTTC. It translates to CASSFFRTSGDFSYNEQYF.

This clonotype was observed a handful of times. The V call is TRBV20-1, the J call TRBJ1-5, with D tentatively TRBD1 (6 bases). CDR3 length: 15 amino acids. V was shortened by 4 bases and J by 3 bases, with 16 bases between the two germline ends. Germline loops: CDR1 DFQATT, CDR2 SNEGSKA (reference sequence). The DNA for the CDR3 is TGCAGTGCTAACCCCCGGGACACTGACAATCAGCCCCAGCATTTT. Translation: CSANPRDTDNQPQHF.

This chain links TRBV10-3 with TRBJ1-2; D uncertain. V lost 4 bases to trimming and J lost 2 bases, with 8 bases between them. This CDR3 contains 13 residues. In germline, CDR1 is ENHRY, CDR2 SYGVKD. The CDR3 DNA reads TGTGCCATCAGTGCGGACGGGAACTATGGCTACACCTTC. Translation gives CAISADGNYGYTF.

This chain links TRBV6-5 with TRBJ2-5; 9 nucleotides match TRBD2. From germline, CDR1 is MNHEY and CDR2 SVGAGI. This CDR3 is 15 amino acids long. V gave up 0 bases and J gave up 11 bases; unmatched junction bases: 10. The CDR3: CASSYSRGGSGEQYF. CDR3 in DNA: TGTGCCAGCAGTTACTCGCGGGGGGGCAGCGGTGAGCAGTACTTC.

The chain recombines TRBV5-1 with TRBJ1-2; 8 bases line up with TRBD1. Germline assignment: CDR1 SGHRS and CDR2 YFSETQ. J lost 4 bases, V lost 1 base, and 6 bases had no gene match. There are 15 residues in the CDR3. CDR3 bases: TGCGCCAGCAGCTTGACATCTACAGGGGGCTATGGCTACACCTTC. Residues: CASSLTSTGGYGYTF. Based on the CDR3 plus reference TRBV5-1 and TRBJ1-2, the full variable domain is KAGVTQTPRYLIKTRGQQVTLSCSPISGHRSVSWYQQTPGQGLQFLFEYFSETQRNKGNFPGRFSGRQFSNSRSEMNVSTLELGDSALYLCASSLTSTGGYGYTFGSGTRLTVV.

The chain is built from TRBV4-3 and TRBJ2-3, with 7 positions matching TRBD1. Per germline, CDR1 LGHNA and CDR2 YSLEER. The V and J ends lost 2 bases and 3 bases, in that order; junction bases with no gene match: 8. The CDR3 totals 16 residues. CDR3 sequence: CASSQRGGAGTDTQYF. Written as DNA, the CDR3 is TGCGCCAGCAGCCAAAGAGGGGGCGCAGGTACAGATACGCAGTATTTT.